The clone carrying this TCR beta chain has a handful of counts. Its target is unknown. Germline V gives CDR1 SGHDT, CDR2 YYEEEE. CDR3 length equals 13 residues. The V and J ends lost 0 bases and 3 bases respectively, with 6 bases between them. The entry originates in a study of graft-versus-host responses after intestinal transplantation. Overall study: Anti-thymocyte globulin induction was given to all recipients, followed by tacrolimus and steroids for roughly three years. Study-wide findings and caveats: In recipient marrow, GvH clones were found, and some appeared first in ileum or blood.

The method was immunoSEQ multiplex PCR; TCRdb's version includes in-frame clones alone and lacks a portion of them. In the table there are 80,000 to 100,000 clones, around 92% of which are singletons. The clonotype originates from a human donor who was the organ donor for an intestinal transplant. This chain connects TRBV5-6 to TRBJ2-5; possibly TRBD1 for D (6 bases). The sequencing used unstimulated CD8+ T cells sorted from spleen or lymph node cells, collected before transplant. Here the CDR3 DNA reads TGTGCCAGCAGCTTGGAGGGGGAAGAGACCCAGTACTTC. This gives the protein CASSLEGEETQYF.